The clone carrying this T cell receptor beta chain is judged medium-sized. The antigen is not known. The sample originates from a study of spatial heterogeneity in lung cancer. Broader study findings: The estimated TCR-seq coverage of tumor T cells amounted to roughly 6.7% when looking at alpha chains and around 13% when looking at beta chains. Higher tumor mutation counts went along with higher counts of expanded intratumoral alpha and beta TCRs.

One entry per CDR3 protein, called by TCRdb with MiXCR from the 5' RACE reads. The sample carries 4,000 to 6,500 distinct CDR3 sequences, around 12% recorded once. The CDR3 consists of 14 residues. Trimming left V 6 bases short and J 5 bases short, with 16 bases between. In germline, CDR1 is DFQATT, CDR2 SNEGSKA (reference sequence). Time point of the sample: sample taken at primary tumor resection. The V and J genes are TRBV20-1 and TRBJ2-2; either TRBD1 or TRBD2 may supply D (5 bases each). Sequencing was performed on lung tumor tissue, taken at surgery. This clonotype was sampled from a male donor with early-stage non-small cell lung cancer. The CDR3 loop is CSAIGAGGTGELFF. Here the CDR3 DNA reads TGCAGTGCAATCGGGGCCGGCGGTACCGGGGAGCTGTTTTTT.